Listed below are T cell receptor beta chains from one sample, sequenced in a study of cytomegalovirus exposure and HLA in healthy donors. TCRdb's table, derived via immunoSEQ multiplex PCR, lists solely in-frame clones and lacks some. The sample has more than 130,000 clones; about 75% are singletons. Material for sequencing was PBMCs. The source is a man aged 18 to 30 in good health and CMV-seronegative. CDR3s include the opening cysteine and the closing phenylalanine or tryptophan. The D gene is left open where the match is weak. Clone size is shown for a subset of rows, as once, few, many or a class of expanded clone.

J gene: TRBJ2-7
clone size: NA
CDR3 length: 14
D gene: TRBD2
V gene: TRBV5-1
CDR3 protein: CASSFSGSSYEQYF
CDR3 DNA: TGCGCCAGCAGTTTTAGCGGGAGCTCCTACGAGCAGTACTTC

J gene: TRBJ2-1
clone size: NA
CDR3 length: 15
D gene: TRBD2
V gene: TRBV27
CDR3 protein: CASAGGGPGYNEQFF
CDR3 DNA: TGTGCCAGCGCGGGGGGAGGGCCCGGCTACAATGAGCAGTTCTTC

J gene: TRBJ1-2
clone size: few
CDR3 length: 13
D gene: TRBD1
V gene: TRBV10-2
CDR3 protein: CASSGDRVRGYTF
CDR3 DNA: TGCGCCAGCAGTGGGGACAGGGTACGTGGCTACACCTTC

J gene: TRBJ1-5
clone size: NA
CDR3 length: 13
D gene: NA
V gene: TRBV7-7
CDR3 protein: CASSSGVNQPQHF
CDR3 DNA: TGTGCCAGCAGCTCAGGGGTAAATCAGCCCCAGCATTTT

J gene: TRBJ1-3
clone size: NA
CDR3 length: 13
D gene: NA
V gene: TRBV6-1
CDR3 protein: CASTSSGGNTIYF
CDR3 DNA: TGTGCCAGCACCTCTTCCGGGGGAAACACCATATATTTT

J gene: TRBJ2-7
clone size: NA
CDR3 length: 15
D gene: NA
V gene: TRBV27
CDR3 protein: CASSFGGRGDYEQYF
CDR3 DNA: TGTGCCAGCAGTTTTGGAGGCAGGGGTGATTACGAGCAGTACTTC

J gene: TRBJ2-6
clone size: NA
CDR3 length: 13
D gene: NA
V gene: TRBV27
CDR3 protein: CASRDSDINVLTF
CDR3 DNA: TGTGCCAGCAGAGACAGCGATATCAACGTCCTGACTTTC

J gene: TRBJ1-1
clone size: NA
CDR3 length: 14
D gene: NA
V gene: TRBV5-1
CDR3 protein: CASSLAGGTTEAFF
CDR3 DNA: TGCGCCAGCAGCTTGGCTGGGGGGACCACTGAAGCTTTCTTT

J gene: TRBJ1-4
clone size: NA
CDR3 length: 14
D gene: NA
V gene: TRBV30
CDR3 protein: CAWSIPGHPEKLFF
CDR3 DNA: TGTGCCTGGAGTATACCGGGACACCCCGAAAAACTGTTTTTT

J gene: TRBJ2-7
clone size: NA
CDR3 length: 16
D gene: TRBD2
V gene: TRBV7-3
CDR3 protein: CASSSIQRGSSYEQYF
CDR3 DNA: TGTGCCAGCAGCTCCATTCAGCGGGGGAGCTCCTACGAGCAGTACTTC

J gene: TRBJ1-1
clone size: NA
CDR3 length: 14
D gene: TRBD1
V gene: TRBV19
CDR3 protein: CASSKTGMNTEAFF
CDR3 DNA: TGTGCCAGTAGTAAGACAGGGATGAACACTGAAGCTTTCTTT

J gene: TRBJ2-7
clone size: NA
CDR3 length: 15
D gene: TRBD1
V gene: TRBV27
CDR3 protein: CASSFHGTGLGEQYF
CDR3 DNA: TGTGCCAGCAGTTTCCACGGGACAGGGTTGGGCGAGCAGTACTTC

J gene: TRBJ2-1
clone size: NA
CDR3 length: 20
D gene: TRBD2
V gene: TRBV11-2
CDR3 protein: CASSLDPGGRAPGSYNEQFF
CDR3 DNA: TGTGCCAGCAGCTTAGATCCGGGCGGGAGGGCCCCAGGATCCTACAATGAGCAGTTCTTC

J gene: TRBJ2-2
clone size: NA
CDR3 length: 16
D gene: TRBD2
V gene: TRBV5-1
CDR3 protein: CASSLTSGRKDGELFF
CDR3 DNA: TGCGCCAGCAGCCTTACTAGCGGGAGAAAAGACGGGGAGCTGTTTTTT

J gene: TRBJ2-3
clone size: NA
CDR3 length: 15
D gene: NA
V gene: TRBV4-1
CDR3 protein: CASSRPDFDTDTQYF
CDR3 DNA: TGCGCCAGCAGCCGACCGGACTTCGACACAGATACGCAGTATTTT

J gene: TRBJ2-7
clone size: NA
CDR3 length: 15
D gene: NA
V gene: TRBV7-2
CDR3 protein: CASSARASANYEQYF
CDR3 DNA: TGTGCCAGCAGCGCCAGGGCTAGCGCAAACTACGAGCAGTACTTC

J gene: TRBJ2-7
clone size: NA
CDR3 length: 14
D gene: TRBD2
V gene: TRBV29-1
CDR3 protein: CSVGLAGSVYEQYF
CDR3 DNA: TGCAGCGTTGGACTAGCGGGTTCTGTCTACGAGCAGTACTTC

J gene: TRBJ2-7
clone size: NA
CDR3 length: 16
D gene: NA
V gene: TRBV5-1
CDR3 protein: CASSLSEGGFSYEQYF
CDR3 DNA: TGCGCCAGCAGCTTGTCGGAAGGGGGTTTTTCCTACGAGCAGTACTTC

J gene: TRBJ2-3
clone size: NA
CDR3 length: 13
D gene: NA
V gene: TRBV28
CDR3 protein: CASTAAGTDTQYF
CDR3 DNA: TGTGCCAGCACGGCGGCGGGCACAGATACGCAGTATTTT

J gene: TRBJ2-7
clone size: NA
CDR3 length: 14
D gene: TRBD1
V gene: TRBV4-1
CDR3 protein: CASSQVGGWSEQYF
CDR3 DNA: TGCGCCAGCAGCCAAGTAGGGGGCTGGAGCGAGCAGTACTTC

J gene: TRBJ2-2
clone size: NA
CDR3 length: 13
D gene: NA
V gene: TRBV2
CDR3 protein: CASRKEGTGELFF
CDR3 DNA: TGTGCCAGCCGAAAGGAGGGCACCGGGGAGCTGTTTTTT

J gene: TRBJ1-1
clone size: NA
CDR3 length: 13
D gene: NA
V gene: TRBV7-9
CDR3 protein: CASSLGGPSRAFF
CDR3 DNA: TGTGCCAGCAGCTTAGGGGGCCCGAGCCGAGCTTTCTTT

J gene: TRBJ1-2
clone size: NA
CDR3 length: 16
D gene: NA
V gene: TRBV27
CDR3 protein: CASSFNQGRAVGGYTF
CDR3 DNA: TGTGCCAGCAGTTTTAACCAGGGGCGCGCAGTGGGTGGCTACACCTTC

J gene: TRBJ1-2
clone size: NA
CDR3 length: 15
D gene: TRBD1
V gene: TRBV19
CDR3 protein: CASSTAFGTGEGYTF
CDR3 DNA: TGTGCCAGTAGTACCGCCTTTGGGACAGGGGAAGGCTACACCTTC

J gene: TRBJ1-2
clone size: few
CDR3 length: 15
D gene: TRBD1
V gene: TRBV6-5
CDR3 protein: CASSYVPGGNYGYTF
CDR3 DNA: TGTGCCAGCAGTTACGTTCCAGGGGGTAACTATGGCTACACCTTC

J gene: TRBJ2-1
clone size: NA
CDR3 length: 15
D gene: TRBD2
V gene: TRBV29-1
CDR3 protein: CSGSPGTSGRDEQFF
CDR3 DNA: TGCAGCGGTTCTCCGGGGACTAGCGGGAGGGATGAGCAGTTCTTC

J gene: TRBJ2-7
clone size: NA
CDR3 length: 13
D gene: NA
V gene: TRBV27
CDR3 protein: CASSSLGAYEQYF
CDR3 DNA: TGTGCCAGCAGTTCTCTTGGAGCCTACGAGCAGTACTTC

J gene: TRBJ2-7
clone size: NA
CDR3 length: 14
D gene: TRBD2
V gene: TRBV5-4
CDR3 protein: CASSLSREGNEQYF
CDR3 DNA: TGTGCCAGCAGCTTGAGCCGGGAGGGCAACGAGCAGTACTTC

J gene: TRBJ1-5
clone size: NA
CDR3 length: 15
D gene: TRBD1
V gene: TRBV2
CDR3 protein: CASSEQILTGQPQHF
CDR3 DNA: TGTGCCAGCAGTGAACAAATACTGACAGGGCAGCCCCAGCATTTT

J gene: TRBJ1-1
clone size: NA
CDR3 length: 14
D gene: TRBD1
V gene: TRBV5-5
CDR3 protein: CASSRDRGNTEAFF
CDR3 DNA: TGTGCCAGCAGCCGGGACAGGGGGAACACTGAAGCTTTCTTT

J gene: TRBJ2-7
clone size: NA
CDR3 length: 15
D gene: TRBD2
V gene: TRBV30
CDR3 protein: CAWSVLWTSIDEQYF
CDR3 DNA: TGTGCCTGGAGTGTACTTTGGACTAGCATCGACGAGCAGTACTTC

J gene: TRBJ1-1
clone size: NA
CDR3 length: 11
D gene: TRBD1
V gene: TRBV19
CDR3 protein: CASTRTGSAFF
CDR3 DNA: TGTGCCAGTACCAGGACAGGGTCGGCTTTCTTT

J gene: TRBJ2-2
clone size: NA
CDR3 length: 14
D gene: TRBD1
V gene: TRBV25-1
CDR3 protein: CASAGQGAIGELFF
CDR3 DNA: TGTGCCAGCGCGGGACAGGGGGCGATCGGGGAGCTGTTTTTT

J gene: TRBJ1-3
clone size: few
CDR3 length: 14
D gene: TRBD1
V gene: TRBV19
CDR3 protein: CASSTGGPGNTIYF
CDR3 DNA: TGTGCCAGTAGTACAGGGGGTCCTGGAAACACCATATATTTT

J gene: TRBJ2-7
clone size: few
CDR3 length: 15
D gene: TRBD1
V gene: TRBV4-1
CDR3 protein: CASSPWTGDAYEQYF
CDR3 DNA: TGCGCCAGCAGCCCCTGGACAGGGGATGCCTACGAGCAGTACTTC

J gene: TRBJ1-1
clone size: NA
CDR3 length: 11
D gene: NA
V gene: TRBV5-3
CDR3 protein: CARSPLREAFF
CDR3 DNA: TGTGCCAGAAGCCCCCTCAGGGAAGCTTTCTTT

J gene: TRBJ1-1
clone size: NA
CDR3 length: 14
D gene: NA
V gene: TRBV27
CDR3 protein: CASSLRTASTEAFF
CDR3 DNA: TGTGCCAGCAGCTTGCGGACAGCTTCTACTGAAGCTTTCTTT

J gene: TRBJ1-1
clone size: NA
CDR3 length: 14
D gene: NA
V gene: TRBV6-5
CDR3 protein: CASSYREGHTEAFF
CDR3 DNA: TGTGCCAGCAGCTACAGGGAGGGGCACACTGAAGCTTTCTTT

J gene: TRBJ1-5
clone size: NA
CDR3 length: 15
D gene: TRBD1
V gene: TRBV6-1
CDR3 protein: CASLRGLESNQPQHF
CDR3 DNA: TGTGCCAGTCTCAGGGGGCTTGAGAGTAATCAGCCCCAGCATTTT

J gene: TRBJ1-1
clone size: NA
CDR3 length: 14
D gene: TRBD1
V gene: TRBV9
CDR3 protein: CASSAEDRDTEAFF
CDR3 DNA: TGTGCCAGCAGCGCAGAGGACAGGGACACTGAAGCTTTCTTT

J gene: TRBJ2-4
clone size: NA
CDR3 length: 12
D gene: NA
V gene: TRBV2
CDR3 protein: CASTWTSGIQYF
CDR3 DNA: TGTGCCAGCACTTGGACTTCTGGCATTCAGTACTTC

J gene: TRBJ2-7
clone size: NA
CDR3 length: 15
D gene: TRBD1
V gene: TRBV5-1
CDR3 protein: CASSSTGQGFDEQYF
CDR3 DNA: TGCGCCAGCAGCTCAACTGGACAGGGGTTCGACGAGCAGTACTTC

J gene: TRBJ1-1
clone size: few
CDR3 length: 14
D gene: TRBD1
V gene: TRBV2
CDR3 protein: CASSLGTGDTEAFF
CDR3 DNA: TGTGCCAGCAGTCTAGGGACAGGGGACACTGAAGCTTTCTTT

J gene: TRBJ2-7
clone size: once
CDR3 length: 15
D gene: TRBD2
V gene: TRBV13
CDR3 protein: CASSPSGRAGYEQYF
CDR3 DNA: TGTGCCAGCAGCCCTAGCGGGAGGGCAGGCTACGAGCAGTACTTC

J gene: TRBJ1-1
clone size: NA
CDR3 length: 15
D gene: NA
V gene: TRBV11-2
CDR3 protein: CASSLVGGMNTEAFF
CDR3 DNA: TGTGCCAGCAGCCTAGTTGGGGGGATGAACACTGAAGCTTTCTTT

J gene: TRBJ2-7
clone size: NA
CDR3 length: 13
D gene: NA
V gene: TRBV6-5
CDR3 protein: CASSLRDTYEQYF
CDR3 DNA: TGTGCCAGCAGTCTCCGGGACACCTACGAGCAGTACTTC

J gene: TRBJ1-1
clone size: NA
CDR3 length: 15
D gene: NA
V gene: TRBV7-8
CDR3 protein: CASSLVAGGTAEAFF
CDR3 DNA: TGTGCCAGCAGCTTAGTGGCGGGGGGTACCGCTGAAGCTTTCTTT

J gene: TRBJ2-5
clone size: NA
CDR3 length: 14
D gene: NA
V gene: TRBV28
CDR3 protein: CASSLPPPGETQYF
CDR3 DNA: TGTGCCAGCAGTTTACCCCCCCCGGGAGAGACCCAGTACTTC

J gene: TRBJ2-5
clone size: NA
CDR3 length: 15
D gene: NA
V gene: TRBV7-2
CDR3 protein: CASSLFVGRQETQYF
CDR3 DNA: TGTGCCAGCAGCTTATTCGTTGGGAGGCAAGAGACCCAGTACTTC

J gene: TRBJ2-5
clone size: NA
CDR3 length: 14
D gene: TRBD1
V gene: TRBV5-1
CDR3 protein: CASSPTGTRETQYF
CDR3 DNA: TGCGCCAGCAGCCCGACAGGGACGAGAGAGACCCAGTACTTC

J gene: TRBJ1-5
clone size: once
CDR3 length: 13
D gene: NA
V gene: TRBV6-1
CDR3 protein: CASSRDIYQPQHF
CDR3 DNA: TGTGCCAGCAGTAGGGACATTTATCAGCCCCAGCATTTT

J gene: TRBJ1-1
clone size: NA
CDR3 length: 16
D gene: NA
V gene: TRBV7-3
CDR3 protein: CASSLTGGASGTEAFF
CDR3 DNA: TGTGCCAGCAGCTTAACGGGGGGGGCCTCGGGCACTGAAGCTTTCTTT

J gene: TRBJ1-4
clone size: NA
CDR3 length: 15
D gene: TRBD1
V gene: TRBV28
CDR3 protein: CASSLWGQGDEKLFF
CDR3 DNA: TGTGCCAGCAGTTTATGGGGCCAGGGGGACGAAAAACTGTTTTTT